The source of this T cell receptor beta chain is a study of Ad26.COV2.S vaccination and SARS-CoV-2 variants. Notes on the study in general: Vaccine recipients showed a spike-specific TCR breadth that was higher than in placebo recipients. Substantial breadth in spike-specific CD8+ and CD4+ T cell responses was reportedly seen after vaccination. Recipients of either vaccine or placebo displayed similar breadth of non-spike TCRs. The TCR-based breadth and depth measures might underestimate overall T cell responses.

V was cut by 6 bases and J by 2 bases, with 15 bases left in between. The germline V gene encodes CDR1 SGDLS and CDR2 YYNGEE. The CDR3 extends over 15 amino acids. Remarks on this clone: The target antigen is unknown.

Using immunoSEQ multiplex PCR, the repertoire was profiled, and TCRdb retains in-frame clones only, with some absent. The sample consists of some 180,000 clones, around 90% of them appearing once. The J gene is TRBJ1-3, the V gene TRBV9; possibly TRBD1 for D (6 bases). Sequencing was performed on peripheral blood, taken after recovery from COVID-19. This TCR came from a human donor who had recovered from COVID-19. Here the CDR3 DNA reads TGTGCCAGCACCCCAGGGGATGTACCTGGAAACACCATATATTTT. This sequence encodes CASTPGDVPGNTIYF.